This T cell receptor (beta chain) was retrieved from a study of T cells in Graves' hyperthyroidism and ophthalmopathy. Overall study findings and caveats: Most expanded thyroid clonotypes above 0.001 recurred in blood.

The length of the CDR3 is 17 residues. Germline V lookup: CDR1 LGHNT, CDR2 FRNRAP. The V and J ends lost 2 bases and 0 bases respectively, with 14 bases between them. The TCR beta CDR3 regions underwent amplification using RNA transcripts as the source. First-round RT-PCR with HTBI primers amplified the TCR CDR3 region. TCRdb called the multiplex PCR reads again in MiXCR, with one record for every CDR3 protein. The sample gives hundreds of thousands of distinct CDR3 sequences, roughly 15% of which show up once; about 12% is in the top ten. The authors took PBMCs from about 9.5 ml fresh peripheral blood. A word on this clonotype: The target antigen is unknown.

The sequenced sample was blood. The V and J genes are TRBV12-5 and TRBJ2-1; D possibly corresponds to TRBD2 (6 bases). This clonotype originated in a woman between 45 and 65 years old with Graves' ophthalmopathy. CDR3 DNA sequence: TGTGCTAGTGGTTTGTCCGGGAGCCTCAACTCCTACAATGAGCAGTTCTTC. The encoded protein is CASGLSGSLNSYNEQFF.